This T cell receptor (beta chain) comes out of a study of blood T cell repertoires in COVID-19. Study-wide background: PBMCs, B-cell-depleted T cells, or T cells provided the cDNA or gDNA that made up the material.

Data came from immunoSEQ multiplex PCR; TCRdb stores just in-frame clones and leaves some out. The sample gives roughly 130,000 clones, 82% of which show up once; roughly 4.3% is in the top ten. The CDR3 is 15 residues long. Trimming removed 5 bases at V and 4 bases at J, with 17 bases between. Germline assignment: CDR1 LNHDA and CDR2 SQIVND (reference sequence). Sequenced sample: peripheral blood. The chain recombines TRBV19 with TRBJ1-2; the D gene is possibly TRBD1 (6 bases). This receptor was taken from a woman in her 70s with acute or convalescent COVID-19. The CDR3 loop reads CASSAGTRPGYGYTF. The CDR3 DNA follows: TGTGCCAGTAGTGCCGGGACACGCCCGGGCTATGGCTACACCTTC.